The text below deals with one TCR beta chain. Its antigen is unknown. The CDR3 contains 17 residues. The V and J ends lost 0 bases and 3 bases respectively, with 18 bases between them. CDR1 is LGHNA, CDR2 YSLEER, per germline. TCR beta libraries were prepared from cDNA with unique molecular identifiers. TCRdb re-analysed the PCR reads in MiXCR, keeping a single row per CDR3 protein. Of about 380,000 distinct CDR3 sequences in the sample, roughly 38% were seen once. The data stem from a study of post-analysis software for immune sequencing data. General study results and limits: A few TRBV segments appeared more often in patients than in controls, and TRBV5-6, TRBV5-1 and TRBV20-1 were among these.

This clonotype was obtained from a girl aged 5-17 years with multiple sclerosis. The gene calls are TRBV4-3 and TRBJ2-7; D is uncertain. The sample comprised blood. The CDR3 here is CASSQDWRNSLFYEQYF. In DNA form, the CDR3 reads TGCGCCAGCAGCCAAGATTGGCGGAACAGCCTGTTCTACGAGCAGTACTTC.